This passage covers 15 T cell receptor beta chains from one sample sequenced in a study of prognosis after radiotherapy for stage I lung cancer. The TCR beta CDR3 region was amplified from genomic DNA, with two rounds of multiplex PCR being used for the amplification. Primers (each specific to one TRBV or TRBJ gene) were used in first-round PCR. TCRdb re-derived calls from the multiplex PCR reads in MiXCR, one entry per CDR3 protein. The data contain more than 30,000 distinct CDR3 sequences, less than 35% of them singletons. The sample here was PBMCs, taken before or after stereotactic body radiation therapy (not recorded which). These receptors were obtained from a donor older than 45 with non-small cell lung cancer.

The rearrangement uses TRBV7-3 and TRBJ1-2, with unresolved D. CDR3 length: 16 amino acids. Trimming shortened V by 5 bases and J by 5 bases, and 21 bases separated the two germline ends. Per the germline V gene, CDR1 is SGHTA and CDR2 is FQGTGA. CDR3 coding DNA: TGTGCCAGCAGCCCCGGACCCGACACGAAAATATATGGCTACACCTTC. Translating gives CASSPGPDTKIYGYTF.

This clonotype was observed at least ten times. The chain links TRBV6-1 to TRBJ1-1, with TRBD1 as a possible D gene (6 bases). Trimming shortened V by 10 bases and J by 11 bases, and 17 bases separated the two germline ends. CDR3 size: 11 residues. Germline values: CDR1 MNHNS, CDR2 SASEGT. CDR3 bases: TGTGCCACGCGTTGGTCAAGGGGGGCTTTCTTT. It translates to CATRWSRGAFF.

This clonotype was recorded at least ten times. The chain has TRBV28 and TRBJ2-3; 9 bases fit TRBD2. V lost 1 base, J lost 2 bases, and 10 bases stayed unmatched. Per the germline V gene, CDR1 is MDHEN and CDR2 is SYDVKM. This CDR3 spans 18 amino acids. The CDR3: CASSLSYSIAGDTDTQYF. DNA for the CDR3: TGTGCCAGCAGTTTATCCTACTCTATAGCGGGGGACACAGATACGCAGTATTTT.

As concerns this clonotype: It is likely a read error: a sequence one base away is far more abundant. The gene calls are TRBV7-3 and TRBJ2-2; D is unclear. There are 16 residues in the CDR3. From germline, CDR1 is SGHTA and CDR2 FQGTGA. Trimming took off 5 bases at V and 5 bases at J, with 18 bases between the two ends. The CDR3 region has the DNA TGTGCCAGCAGCCTCTCAGGTGGTTTCTCGACCGGGGAGCTGTTTTTT. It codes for CASSLSGGFSTGELFF.

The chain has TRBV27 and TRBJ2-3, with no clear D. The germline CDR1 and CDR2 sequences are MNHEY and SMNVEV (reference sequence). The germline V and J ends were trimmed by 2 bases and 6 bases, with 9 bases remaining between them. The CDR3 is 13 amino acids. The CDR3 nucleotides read TGTGCCAGCAGTTTAGTGTTAGGGGATACGCAGTATTTT. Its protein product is CASSLVLGDTQYF.

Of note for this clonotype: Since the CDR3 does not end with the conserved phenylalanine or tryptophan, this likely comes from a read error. The CDR3 loop reads CASSEELAGGETQYL. For the CDR3, the DNA is TGTGCCAGCAGTGAAGAGTTGGCGGGAGGGGAGACCCAGTACCTC. The chain is built from TRBV2 and TRBJ2-5; TRBD2 agrees at 9 bases. The CDR3 spans 15 residues. J gave up 5 bases and V 1 base, and 5 bases lay outside the gene matches. CDR1 is SNHLY, CDR2 FYNNEI, per germline.

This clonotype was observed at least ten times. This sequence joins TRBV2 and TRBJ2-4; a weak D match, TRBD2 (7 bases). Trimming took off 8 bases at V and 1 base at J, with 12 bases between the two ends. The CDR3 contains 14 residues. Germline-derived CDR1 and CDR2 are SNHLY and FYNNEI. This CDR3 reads CASGRGVAKNIQYF. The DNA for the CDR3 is TGTGCCAGCGGGAGGGGGGTGGCCAAAAACATTCAGTACTTC.

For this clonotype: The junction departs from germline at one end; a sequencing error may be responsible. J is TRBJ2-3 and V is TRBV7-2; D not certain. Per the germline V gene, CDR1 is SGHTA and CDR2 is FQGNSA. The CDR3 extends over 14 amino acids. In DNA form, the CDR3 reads TGCGCCAGCAGCTTAAACACTCCACCAGATACGCAGTATTTT. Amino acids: CASSLNTPPDTQYF.

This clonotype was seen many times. DNA for the CDR3: TGTGCCAGCAGTGATACTAGCGGTCCCTACGAGCAGTACTTC. As protein: CASSDTSGPYEQYF. V gene TRBV6-1 combines with J gene TRBJ2-7, with 8 bases lining up with TRBD2. Germline loops: CDR1 MNHNS, CDR2 SASEGT. The CDR3 runs 14 residues. Trimming removed 3 bases from V and 2 bases from J; junction bases left unmatched: 3.

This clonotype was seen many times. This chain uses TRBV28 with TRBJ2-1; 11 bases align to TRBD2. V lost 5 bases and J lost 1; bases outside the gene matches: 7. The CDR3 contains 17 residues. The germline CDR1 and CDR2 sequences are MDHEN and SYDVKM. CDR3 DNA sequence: TGTGCCAGCAGTACCTCGGGACTAGCGGTGTCCTACAATGAGCAGTTCTTC. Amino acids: CASSTSGLAVSYNEQFF. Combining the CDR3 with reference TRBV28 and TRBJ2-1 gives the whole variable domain DVKVTQSSRYLVKRTGEKVFLECVQDMDHENMFWYRQDPGLGLRLIYFSYDVKMKEKGDIPEGYSVSREKKERFSLILESASTNQTSMYLCASSTSGLAVSYNEQFFGPGTRLTVL.

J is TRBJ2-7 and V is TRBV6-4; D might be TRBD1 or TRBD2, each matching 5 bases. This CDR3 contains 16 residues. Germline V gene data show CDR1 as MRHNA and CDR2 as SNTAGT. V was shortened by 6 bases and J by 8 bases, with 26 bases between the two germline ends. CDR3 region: CASRAGTLSRRLKQYF. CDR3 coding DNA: TGTGCCAGCAGAGCCGGGACCCTATCTCGCAGGCTTAAGCAGTACTTC.

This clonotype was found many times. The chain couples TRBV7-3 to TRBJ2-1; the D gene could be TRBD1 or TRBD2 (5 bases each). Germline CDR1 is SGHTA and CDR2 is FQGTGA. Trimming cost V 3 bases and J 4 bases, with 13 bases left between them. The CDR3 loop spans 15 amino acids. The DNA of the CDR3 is TGTGCCAGCAGCTTGGCCTCCGGGGCTTACAATGAGCAGTTCTTC. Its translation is CASSLASGAYNEQFF. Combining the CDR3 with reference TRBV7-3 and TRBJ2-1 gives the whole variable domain GAGVSQTPSNKVTEKGKYVELRCDPISGHTALYWYRQSLGQGPEFLIYFQGTGAADDSGLPNDRFFAVRPEGSVSTLKIQRTERGDSAVYLCASSLASGAYNEQFFGPGTRLTVL.

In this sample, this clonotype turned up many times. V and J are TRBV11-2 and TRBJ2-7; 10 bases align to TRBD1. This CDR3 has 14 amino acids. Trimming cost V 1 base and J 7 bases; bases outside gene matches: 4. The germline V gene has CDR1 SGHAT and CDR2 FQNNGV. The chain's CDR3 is CASSLGQGAREQYF. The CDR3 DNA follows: TGTGCCAGCAGCTTAGGACAGGGGGCTCGGGAGCAGTACTTC.

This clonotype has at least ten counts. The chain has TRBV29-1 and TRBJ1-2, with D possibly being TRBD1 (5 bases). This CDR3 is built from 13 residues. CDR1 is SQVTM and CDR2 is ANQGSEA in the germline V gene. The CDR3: CTNVVWGDYGYTF. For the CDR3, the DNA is TGCACCAACGTTGTATGGGGGGACTATGGCTACACCTTC.

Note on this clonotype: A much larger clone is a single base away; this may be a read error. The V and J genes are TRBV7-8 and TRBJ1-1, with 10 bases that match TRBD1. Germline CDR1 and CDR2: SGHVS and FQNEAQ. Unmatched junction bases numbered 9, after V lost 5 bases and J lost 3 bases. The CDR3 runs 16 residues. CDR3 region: CASSKGQGIKYTEAFF. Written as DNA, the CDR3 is TGTGCCAGCAGCAAGGGACAGGGGATAAAGTACACTGAAGCTTTCTTT.